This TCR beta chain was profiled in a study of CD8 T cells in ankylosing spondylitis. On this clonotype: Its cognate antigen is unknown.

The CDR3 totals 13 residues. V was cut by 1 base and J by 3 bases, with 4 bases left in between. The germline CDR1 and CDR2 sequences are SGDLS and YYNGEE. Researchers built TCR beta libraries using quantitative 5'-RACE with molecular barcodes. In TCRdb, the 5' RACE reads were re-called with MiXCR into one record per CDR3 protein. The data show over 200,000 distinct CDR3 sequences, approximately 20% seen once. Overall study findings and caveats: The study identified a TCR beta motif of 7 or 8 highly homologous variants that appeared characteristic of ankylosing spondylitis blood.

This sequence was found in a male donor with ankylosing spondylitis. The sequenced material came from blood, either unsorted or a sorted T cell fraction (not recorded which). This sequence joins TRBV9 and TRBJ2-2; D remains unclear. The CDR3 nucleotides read TGTGCCAGCAGCGTATCTGACACCGGGGAGCTGTTTTTT. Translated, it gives CASSVSDTGELFF.